This section outlines one TCR beta chain sequence together with its context. Its recognized antigen is unknown. Per-nucleotide qualities are absent, and no much larger clonotype sits a single base away. The germline V gene (reference sequence) supplies CDR1 GTSNPN and CDR2 SVGIG. The CDR3 goes from the cysteine to the phenylalanine over 12 residues. Only the CDR3 portion is preserved as DNA: 36 bases, with reading frame beginning at the first base. The junction shows trimming of 0 bases on V and 3 bases on J, plus 5 bases between the germline ends. Libraries were built with the immunoSEQ multiplex PCR assay. A mixture of 60 forward primers for TCR Vbeta segments and 13 reverse primers for TCR Jbeta segments was used in the multiplex PCR. The CDR3 region of rearranged TCR beta genes was amplified from genomic DNA with a multiplex PCR assay. On the Illumina HiSeq System, the amplified TCR beta libraries were sequenced as 87-base-pair reads. Processing in the source paper ran as follows. A later analysis counted approximately 76 million unique TCR beta chains across the 600 to 850 repertoires, and roughly 11 million of these chains were shared by at least two donors. A nearest-neighbor algorithm error-corrected the raw reads and collapsed the reads into unique sequences, merging closely related sequences to remove PCR and sequencing errors. CDR3 sequences were aligned to IMGT reference sequences to assign V, D and J gene segments. Each retained sequence needed at least a six-nucleotide match to both a V gene segment and a J gene segment. A rearrangement was called productive if the CDR3 had no stop codons and remained in frame with V and J, and every other rearrangement was called non-productive. Following IMGT convention, CDR3 was defined as the stretch from the second conserved V-encoded cysteine up to the conserved J-encoded phenylalanine. The earlier analysis of about 590 of the donors excluded sequences that lacked an unambiguous match to a single V gene segment. An earlier analysis of several hundred of the donors called V segments functional above 56.7% productive rearrangements and segregating when the between-donor standard deviation exceeded 5%. A statistical classification framework was developed to diagnose cytomegalovirus status using the catalog of TCR beta chain sequences. A later analysis assigned V and J genes by comparing TCR nucleotide sequences with IMGT/GENE-DB human TR gene sequences. A later analysis assigned CDR3 sequences and most-parsimonious VDJ recombination scenarios with the TCRdist pipeline. A later analysis defined each TCR beta chain by its CDR3 amino acid sequence plus V-gene family, and excluded reads lacking a unique V-gene family. To address suspected cross-contamination and a sequencing artifact, a later analysis removed roughly 640 highly shared, low-generation-probability nucleotide sequences. In a later analysis, a clonal expansion index was calculated for each public chain from normalized within-repertoire ranks of inferred template counts. In a later analysis, generation probabilities were computed with a VDJ recombination model fitted to out-of-frame rearrangements, and the resulting probabilities were checked against IGoR. In a later analysis, hypergeometric tests were used to score TCR-TCR, TCR-HLA and TCR-CMV co-occurrence, with a repertoire-size bias correction applied to TCR pairs. In a later analysis, false discovery rates were estimated by permuting HLA or CMV assignments 20 times. In a later analysis, co-occurring TCRs were grouped using DBSCAN, with TCRdist sequence similarity added in when clustering inside HLA-allele-positive subsets. Repertoires with fewer than 30,000 or more than 120,000 public chains, plus five repertoires with anomalous nucleotide sharing, were excluded from co-occurrence clustering. TCRdb obtained this table from immuneACCESS and retained in-frame rearrangements with V and J assigned. These tables miss some clones; where compared with another copy, unresolved V genes account for less than half of the shortfall, and the remainder is unexplained. That table supplies the V and J calls and clone size; D and trimming were determined from the DNA. Present in this sample are tens of thousands of clones, roughly 72% of which were seen just once. Together, the top ten hold 20% to 25% of the sample.

The data belong to a study of cytomegalovirus exposure and HLA in healthy donors (dated by TCRdb to about 2017). Turning to the overall study: An earlier analysis of about 560 of the donors reported roughly 300 Gb of sequence data and around 100 million unique TCR beta sequences obtained from about 179 million T cells. Alongside the repertoire data, information on donor age, sex, ethnicity and CMV serostatus was compiled. A later genetic analysis took genome-wide SNP genotypes for about 65% of the roughly 670 donors and used that subset as a discovery cohort. The study aimed to test whether cataloging public T cell receptors could reveal signatures of past pathogen exposure. High-throughput TCR immunosequencing, statistical association of individual TCRs with disease status, and machine learning were combined to predict cytomegalovirus infection status. To decide whether each TCR beta V gene segment behaved as functional or pseudogenic, an earlier analysis of some 580 of the donors relied on high-throughput TCR beta sequencing. About 300 gigabases of sequencing data and approximately 85 million unique TCR sequences were included in an early release covering over 600 HLA-typed donors. Rather than drawing on any new phenotypic data, the later analysis identified candidate immune exposures from TCR beta sequences and the way those sequences occurred across donors. A later analysis re-examined previously published TCR beta repertoires from hundreds of donors and added high-resolution HLA genotyping to investigate patterns of TCR occurrence. Class I and class II HLA loci were covered by the typing at four-digit resolution. Among a few hundred genotyped donors of the cohort, an average of roughly 240,000 unique TCR beta nucleotide sequences were sequenced per donor, around a sixth of them non-productive. Roughly 5 DR-DQ haplotypes were handled as single units for association and clustering, since linkage in the cohort was strong. Of the approximately 400 genotyped donors, approximately 82% fell in the genetic ancestry cluster associated with self-reported Caucasian donors. Using immunosequencing, the study profiled T cell repertoires from 500 to 800 subjects and related those repertoires to cytomegalovirus serostatus. Besides the first cohort of roughly 640 subjects, a separate validation cohort made up of 120 different subjects was used. Every discovery cohort repertoire had been produced on one sequencing platform. Typing coverage varied by locus: about 620-630 donors for A, B, C, DRB1 and DQB1; about 520 for DQA1; approximately 610 for DPA1; roughly 470 for DPB1. The investigation overall reported the following: The earlier analysis of fewer than 750 of the donors excluded approximately 15 rarely observed V segments, including chromosome 9 orphons, because counts were too low. Across donors, most TCR sequences were observed very rarely, whereas some public TCRs were present in many individuals. According to the authors, the approach could potentially be generalized to other disease states and immunological phenotypes. The only immune exposure information available for the cohort was CMV serostatus. According to a later analysis, most CMV-associated TCR beta chains appeared to be HLA-restricted, and the HLA associations seemed to be driven largely by CMV exposure. Cytomegalovirus status was reported to be diagnosed by the classifier with high specificity and sensitivity in both the original and validation cohorts. Broadly in line with IMGT annotations, most TCR beta V segments showed up in productive rearrangements about 87% or about 30% of the time in an earlier analysis of several hundred of the donors. A cluster of highly shared sequence variants was judged likely to be a technical artifact of the sequencing pipeline. Only TCR beta chains were sequenced in this cohort, and the absence of alpha or paired-chain data limited detectable features. In vitro tests confirmed that a few of the cytomegalovirus-associated TCR beta chains recognize cytomegalovirus antigens. At a false discovery rate of 0.05, a later analysis linked some 18,000 TCR beta sequences to specific HLA alleles. When HLA alleles, especially DR and DQ, strongly co-occurred, TCR associations were difficult to assign to individual alleles. A total of around 150 TCR beta chains were listed by the study as associated with cytomegalovirus. According to a later genetic analysis, donors in an Asian-associated ancestry cluster had fewer N-insertions in productive TCRs than the roughly 670-donor mean. A further reported finding was that TCR beta sequences accurately predicted the HLA-A and HLA-B alleles for most subjects in the first cohort. In a later analysis, HLA-associated TCR beta chains showed more clonal expansion and lower generation probabilities than non-associated chains that were equally common. The 87-base-pair reads could not distinguish some IMGT-functional V segments, including TRBV6-2 and TRBV6-3, so those segments were excluded. The presence/absence analyses assumed that sequencing depth was roughly uniform across donors, and that assumption may not be true. In a later analysis, TCR association rates were found to vary across HLA loci, with the most associated TCRs seen for DRB1 alleles and the fewest for HLA-C alleles. Several of the top co-occurrence clusters appeared to be linked to parvovirus B19, influenza, CMV and Epstein-Barr virus, according to a later analysis. Correlated functional status among segregating V segments might reflect linkage disequilibrium, but an unknown experimental factor could not be ruled out. Because some donors lacked HLA typing at each locus, the association tests relied only on the typed subset. In a later genetic analysis, a missense DCLRE1C variant was associated with V-gene and J-gene trimming of TCR beta chains, and the association was replicated in an independent cohort.

The cohort comprised around 690 healthy bone marrow donors. All cohort members were sampled while nominally healthy, although unrecorded immune exposures were likely present. The donor tested CMV seropositive, placing the donor among the roughly 300 seropositive members of the cohort. A peripheral blood sample was provided by each donor, and peripheral blood mononuclear cells were used for TCR beta sequencing. Genomic DNA was extracted from the blood cell samples with the Qiagen DNeasy Blood Extraction Kit. The sequenced sample was PBMCs. The receptor was derived from a woman in her 30s in good health and CMV-seropositive. The sequence is built from TRBV30 and TRBJ1-2; too little of a D gene remains to name it. The bases read TGTGCCTGGAGTGTACTGCACTATGGCTACACCTTC. It is translated as CAWSVLHYGYTF.